This T cell receptor beta chain was identified during a study of OX40 agonist ivuxolimab in advanced cancers. About the research overall: Partial responses occurred in Three dose-escalation patients, one with hepatocellular carcinoma and two with cutaneous melanoma.

Repertoires were generated with immunoSEQ multiplex PCR, while TCRdb's copy carries only in-frame clones and drops some. The sample gives 70,000 or so clones, approximately 80% of which show up once; 2% to 2.5% is in the top ten. Comments on this clone: Its antigen is still unknown.

The study, taken as a whole, reports: Among patients with partial responses at 0.1-3.0 mg/kg, clonal expansion was among the lowest. Expanded clones were, on average, more numerous in CD8+ T cells than in CD4+.

CDR1 is SEHNR and CDR2 is FQNEAQ in the germline V gene (reference sequence). The CDR3 contains 14 residues. Trimming took 5 bases from V and 6 from J, leaving 16 bases between them. The chain is built from TRBV7-9 and TRBJ1-2; the D is unclear. The starting material was CD4+ or CD8+ T cells sorted from blood, obtained in a trial of the OX40 agonist ivuxolimab. This TCR came from an adult with an advanced solid tumor such as melanoma, head and neck, liver or kidney cancer. The CDR3: CASSRQTDFDGYTF. The CDR3 bases are TGTGCCAGCAGCAGGCAGACGGATTTTGATGGCTACACCTTC.